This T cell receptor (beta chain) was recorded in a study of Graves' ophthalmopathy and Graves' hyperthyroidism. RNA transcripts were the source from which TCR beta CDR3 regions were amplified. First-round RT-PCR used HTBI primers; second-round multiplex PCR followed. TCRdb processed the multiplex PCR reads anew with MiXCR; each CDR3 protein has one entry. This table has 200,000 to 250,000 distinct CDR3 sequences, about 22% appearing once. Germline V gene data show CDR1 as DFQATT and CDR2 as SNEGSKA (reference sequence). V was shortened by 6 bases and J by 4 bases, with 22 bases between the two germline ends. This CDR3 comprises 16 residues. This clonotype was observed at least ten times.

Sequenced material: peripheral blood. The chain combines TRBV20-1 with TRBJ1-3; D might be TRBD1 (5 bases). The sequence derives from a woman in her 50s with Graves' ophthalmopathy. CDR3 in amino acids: CSAYGNGANYGNTIYF. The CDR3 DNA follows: TGCAGTGCGTACGGTAACGGGGCGAATTACGGAAACACCATATATTTT.